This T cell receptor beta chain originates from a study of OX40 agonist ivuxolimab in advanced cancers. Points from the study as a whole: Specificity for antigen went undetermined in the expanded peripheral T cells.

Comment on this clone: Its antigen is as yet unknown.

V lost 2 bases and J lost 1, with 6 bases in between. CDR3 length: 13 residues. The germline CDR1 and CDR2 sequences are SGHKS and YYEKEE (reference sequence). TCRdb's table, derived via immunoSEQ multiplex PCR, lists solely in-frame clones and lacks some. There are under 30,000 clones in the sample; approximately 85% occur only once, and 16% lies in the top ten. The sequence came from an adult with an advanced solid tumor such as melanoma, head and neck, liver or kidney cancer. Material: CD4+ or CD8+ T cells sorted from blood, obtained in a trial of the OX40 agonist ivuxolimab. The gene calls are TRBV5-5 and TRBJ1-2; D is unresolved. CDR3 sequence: CASSFGINYGYTF. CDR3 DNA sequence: TGTGCCAGCAGCTTTGGTATTAACTATGGCTACACCTTC.